The T cell receptor (beta chain) under discussion was sequenced for a study of blood T cell repertoires in COVID-19. Study summary: Sites in the United States, Italy and Spain provided acute and convalescent COVID-19 samples. Nucleic acid was either cDNA or gDNA, and it came from T cells, B-cell-depleted T cells, or PBMCs.

The CDR3 spans 17 residues. Trimming took 4 bases from V and 4 from J; bases not matched to a gene: 13. CDR1 is LGHNA, CDR2 YNFKEQ, per germline. Authors' methods: Reference gene primer amplification gave estimated nucleated cell counts. TCRdb's table, derived via immunoSEQ multiplex PCR, lists solely in-frame clones and lacks some. The DNA was the basis for D and trimming; V, J and clone size are from that table. The sample yields 200,000 to 300,000 clones, about 85% seen once. This TCR was recovered from a man aged 60 to 75 who had recovered from COVID-19. The sample comprised peripheral blood. The rearrangement joins TRBV4-2 to TRBJ1-3; 7 bases agree with TRBD1. The CDR3 protein is CASSPYWTGPSGNTIYF. The CDR3 DNA sequence: TGTGCCAGCAGCCCCTACTGGACAGGTCCCTCCGGAAACACCATATATTTT.